This T cell receptor (beta chain) stems from a study of Ad26.COV2.S vaccination and SARS-CoV-2 variants. Turning to the study itself: By the intramuscular route, Ad26.COV2.S was given once, or twice 56 days apart. Study results and limitations: Total responses of T cells may have been underestimated by the analyses of TCR breadth and depth. Non-spike TCR breadth was similar in vaccine and placebo recipients.

On this clone itself: The antigen is unknown.

Treatment of the sample: around 19 received Ad26.COV2.S at low or high dose, single or two shots; 5 received placebo; per-sample allocation not given. Repertoires come from day 63 after the first vaccine or placebo injection. Spike of the Wuhan-strain SARS-CoV-2 was expressed by an Ad26 vector, which formed the vaccine. V gave up 0 bases and J gave up 1 base, with 14 bases separating them. CDR1 and CDR2 from the germline V gene are LGHNA and YSLEER. The CDR3 runs to 17 residues. Profiled with immunoSEQ multiplex PCR; TCRdb holds only in-frame clones, not every one. The sample gives 400,000 to 450,000 clones, 75% to 95% of which show up once; more than 10% is in the top ten.

The chain combines TRBV4-3 with TRBJ2-3, with unresolved D. Material: peripheral blood, obtained in a trial of Ad26.COV2.S vaccine versus placebo. The TCR comes from a person aged 18-65 years who received the Ad26.COV2.S COVID-19 vaccine or a placebo. In DNA form, the CDR3 reads TGCGCCAGCAGCCAAGAAGACCGCGCGACGGGCACAGATACGCAGTATTTT. This sequence encodes CASSQEDRATGTDTQYF.